These 8 T cell receptor beta chains originate from one sample sequenced in a study of blood T cell repertoires in COVID-19. Some clones are missing from TCRdb's copy, which holds only in-frame ones; the method was immunoSEQ multiplex PCR. Of under 200,000 clones detected, around 67% appear once; the ten largest clones hold 3%. The specimen was peripheral blood. These receptors were collected from a woman aged 80 or older with acute or convalescent COVID-19.

This chain links TRBV7-2 with TRBJ1-3; 8 nucleotides line up with TRBD1. The V segment lost 6 bases and the J segment 0 bases; nucleotides outside the gene matches: 1. This CDR3 has 14 residues. Germline V CDR1 and CDR2: SGHTA, FQGNSA. This CDR3 is CASRQGGSGNTIYF. CDR3 coding DNA: TGTGCCAGCAGACAGGGGGGCTCTGGAAACACCATATATTTT.

The chain combines TRBV27 with TRBJ2-3; 12 bases map to TRBD1. The trim removed 1 base at V and 6 bases at J, leaving 14 bases unmatched. The germline gives CDR1 MNHEY, CDR2 SMNVEV (reference sequence). The CDR3 consists of 19 residues. The CDR3 protein is CASSLLGQGASPPHDTQYF. The CDR3 bases are TGTGCCAGCAGTTTATTGGGACAGGGGGCTTCGCCTCCTCACGATACGCAGTATTTT.

The V gene is TRBV29-1, the J gene TRBJ2-5, with 13 bases lining up with TRBD2. V gave up 6 bases and J gave up 3 bases; unmatched junction bases: 13. The CDR3 loop spans 17 amino acids. Germline V gene lookup returns CDR1 SQVTM and CDR2 ANQGSEA. CDR3 sequence reads: CSVQRPGTSGKKETQYF. For the CDR3, the DNA is TGCAGCGTACAAAGACCCGGGACTAGCGGGAAAAAAGAGACCCAGTACTTC. The whole variable domain, filled in from reference TRBV29-1 and TRBJ2-5, reads SAVISQKPSRDICQRGTSLTIQCQVDSQVTMMFWYRQQPGQSLTLIATANQGSEATYESGFVIDKFPISRPNLTFSTLTVSNMSPEDSSIYLCSVQRPGTSGKKETQYFGPGTRLLVL.

The chain carries TRBV9 and TRBJ2-5; TRBD1 matches at 9 bases. CDR3 length: 13 residues. Trimming cost V 4 bases and J 5 bases; bases outside gene matches: 3. Per germline, CDR1 SGDLS and CDR2 YYNGEE. The CDR3 sequence: CASSRDRVETQYF. The CDR3 DNA sequence: TGTGCCAGCAGCCGGGACAGGGTGGAGACCCAGTACTTC.

The gene calls are TRBV15 and TRBJ1-5; unclear D gene. The V and J ends lost 3 bases and 2 bases respectively, with 11 bases between them. The CDR3 has 15 residues. Germline loops: CDR1 LNHNV, CDR2 YYDKDF (reference sequence). CDR3 DNA: TGTGCCACCAGCAGGAAGGGCGGGCGCAATCAGCCCCAGCATTTT. It translates to CATSRKGGRNQPQHF.

The CDR3 bases are TGCAGCGTTGAAGTATTTAACTCCGCCAATGAAAAACTGTTTTTT. Residues: CSVEVFNSANEKLFF. V is TRBV29-1 and J is TRBJ1-4; D ambiguous. V gave up 1 base and J gave up 5 bases, with 14 bases separating them. The CDR3 runs 15 residues. Germline V gives CDR1 SQVTM, CDR2 ANQGSEA.

V is TRBV18 and J is TRBJ2-7; 8 bases map to TRBD1. The CDR3 sequence is 15 residues long. The V gene end was trimmed by 2 bases and the J gene end by 5 bases; junction bases not matched to a gene: 8. CDR1 KGHSH and CDR2 LQKENI come from the germline V gene. The CDR3 sequence is CASSPVPGQVNEQYF. CDR3 sequence (DNA): TGTGCCAGCTCACCAGTTCCGGGACAGGTCAACGAGCAGTACTTC.

The chain couples TRBV27 to TRBJ2-1, with a tentative D call TRBD2 (6 bases). This CDR3 has 15 amino acids. V was pared by 4 bases and J by 4 bases, with 14 bases between. Germline lookup yields CDR1 MNHEY and CDR2 SMNVEV (reference sequence). The CDR3 DNA sequence: TGTGCCAGCAGTTGGAGGGCAGGAAAGTACAATGAGCAGTTCTTC. It yields the protein CASSWRAGKYNEQFF.